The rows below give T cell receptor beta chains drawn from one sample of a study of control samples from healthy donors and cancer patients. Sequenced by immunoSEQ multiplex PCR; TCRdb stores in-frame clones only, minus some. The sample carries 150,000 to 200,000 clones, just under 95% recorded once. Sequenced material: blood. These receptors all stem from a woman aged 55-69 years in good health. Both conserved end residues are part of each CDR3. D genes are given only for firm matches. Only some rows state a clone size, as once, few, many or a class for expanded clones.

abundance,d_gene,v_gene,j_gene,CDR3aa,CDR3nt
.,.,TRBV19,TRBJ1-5,CASSRGAGESNQPQHF,TGTGCCAGTAGCCGGGGGGCGGGGGAAAGCAATCAGCCCCAGCATTTT
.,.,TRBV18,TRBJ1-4,CASSPRQVNEKLFF,TGTGCCAGCTCCCCGCGACAGGTTAATGAAAAACTGTTTTTT
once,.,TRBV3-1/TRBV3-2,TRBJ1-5,CASSPSRYSPQHF,TGTGCCAGCAGCCCCTCTCGGTATTCGCCCCAGCATTTT
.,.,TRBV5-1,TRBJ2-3,CASSSPGSTDTQYF,TGCGCCAGCAGCTCGCCAGGGAGCACAGATACGCAGTATTTT
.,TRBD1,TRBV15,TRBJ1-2,CATSRDKDRGSGYTF,TGTGCCACCAGCAGAGACAAGGACAGGGGGAGTGGCTACACCTTC
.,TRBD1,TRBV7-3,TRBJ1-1,CASSSAQGLNTEAFF,TGTGCCAGCAGCTCTGCACAGGGGTTAAACACTGAAGCTTTCTTT
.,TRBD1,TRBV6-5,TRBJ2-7,CASSTAGGNEQYF,TGTGCCAGCAGTACCGCAGGGGGCAACGAGCAGTACTTC
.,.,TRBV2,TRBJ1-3,CASSEGQGFSTGNTIYF,TGTGCCAGCAGTGAAGGGCAAGGGTTCAGTACTGGAAACACCATATATTTT
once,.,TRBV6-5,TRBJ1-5,CASSLKLGNQPQHF,TGTGCCAGCAGCCTAAAATTGGGCAATCAGCCCCAGCATTTT
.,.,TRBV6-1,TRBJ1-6,CASSEAAGLGNSPLHF,TGTGCCAGCAGTGAAGCTGCGGGGCTGGGGAATTCACCCCTCCACTTT
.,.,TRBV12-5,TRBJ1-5,CASGLSAGVSNQPQHF,TGTGCTAGTGGTTTGTCGGCAGGGGTAAGCAATCAGCCCCAGCATTTT